This T cell receptor (beta chain) was observed in a study of vaccination and CD4 T cells after COVID-19. Study context: The BNT162b2 or mRNA-1273 vaccine was given to participants in two doses.

Scientists ran DNA taken from cultured CD4+ T cells through the Oncomine TCR Beta short-read assay for sequencing. TCRdb analysed the PCR reads with MiXCR anew, one entry per CDR3 protein. The sample holds a few thousand distinct CDR3 sequences, 21% seen once. This sample's treatment: roughly ten-day PBMC culture with coronavirus spike peptide pools or control peptides (ViraFEST assay). For this clonotype: What it binds is not known.

The source is a human donor who had recovered from COVID-19. The sample was CD4+ T cells from blood, cultured in vitro, taken after SARS-CoV-2 vaccination.

DNA of the CDR3: TGTGCCAGCAGCTTAAAGGGGGCGACAGGGCTCCCCCCCCCTGGCTACACCTTC. It yields the protein CASSLKGATGLPPPGYTF. The chain has TRBV7-2 and TRBJ1-2, with 7 nucleotides matching TRBD1. This CDR3 comprises 18 residues. CDR1 and CDR2 from the germline V gene are SGHTA and FQGNSA. J gave up 7 bases and V 2 bases, and 19 bases lay outside the gene matches.